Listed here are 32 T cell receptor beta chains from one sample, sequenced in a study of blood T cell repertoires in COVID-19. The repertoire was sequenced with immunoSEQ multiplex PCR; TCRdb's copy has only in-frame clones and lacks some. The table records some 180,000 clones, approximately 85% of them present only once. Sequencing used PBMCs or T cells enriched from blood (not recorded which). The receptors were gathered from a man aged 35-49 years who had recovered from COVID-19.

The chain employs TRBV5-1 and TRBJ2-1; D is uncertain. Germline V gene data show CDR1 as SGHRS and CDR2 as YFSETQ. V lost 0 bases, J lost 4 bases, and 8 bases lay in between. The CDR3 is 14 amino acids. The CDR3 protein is CASSLGALYNEQFF. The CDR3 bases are TGCGCCAGCAGCTTGGGGGCCCTTTACAATGAGCAGTTCTTC.

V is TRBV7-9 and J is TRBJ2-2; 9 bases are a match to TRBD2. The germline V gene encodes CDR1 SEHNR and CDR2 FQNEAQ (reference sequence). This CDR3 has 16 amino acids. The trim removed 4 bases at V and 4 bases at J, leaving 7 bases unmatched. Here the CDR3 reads CASSSLAGITTGELFF. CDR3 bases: TGTGCCAGCAGCTCGCTAGCGGGGATCACCACCGGGGAGCTGTTTTTT.

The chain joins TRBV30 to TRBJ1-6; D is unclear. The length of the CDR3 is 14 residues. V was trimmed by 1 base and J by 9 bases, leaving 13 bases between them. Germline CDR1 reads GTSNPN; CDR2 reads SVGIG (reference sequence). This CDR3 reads CAWSERGSTSPLHF. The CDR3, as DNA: TGTGCCTGGAGTGAACGGGGTTCTACTTCACCCCTCCACTTT.

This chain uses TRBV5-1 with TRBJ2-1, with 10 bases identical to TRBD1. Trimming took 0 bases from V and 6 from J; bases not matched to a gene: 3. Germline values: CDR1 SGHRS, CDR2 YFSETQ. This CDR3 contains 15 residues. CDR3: CASSLERTGGNEQFF. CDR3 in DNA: TGCGCCAGCAGCTTGGAACGGACAGGGGGCAATGAGCAGTTCTTC. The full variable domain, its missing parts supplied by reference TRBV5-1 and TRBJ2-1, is KAGVTQTPRYLIKTRGQQVTLSCSPISGHRSVSWYQQTPGQGLQFLFEYFSETQRNKGNFPGRFSGRQFSNSRSEMNVSTLELGDSALYLCASSLERTGGNEQFFGPGTRLTVL.

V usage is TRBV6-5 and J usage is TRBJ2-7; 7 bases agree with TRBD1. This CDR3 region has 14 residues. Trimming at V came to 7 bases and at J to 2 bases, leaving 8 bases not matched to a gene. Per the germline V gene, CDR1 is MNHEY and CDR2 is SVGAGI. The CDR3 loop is CASTNRDSAYEQYF. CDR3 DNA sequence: TGTGCCAGCACCAACCGGGACAGCGCCTACGAGCAGTACTTC.

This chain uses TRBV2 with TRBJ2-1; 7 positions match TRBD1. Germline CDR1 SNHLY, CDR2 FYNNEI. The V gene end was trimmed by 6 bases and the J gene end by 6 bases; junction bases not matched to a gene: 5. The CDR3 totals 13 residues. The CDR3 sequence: CASRAGTVNEQFF. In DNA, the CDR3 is TGTGCCAGCAGAGCCGGGACAGTCAATGAGCAGTTCTTC.

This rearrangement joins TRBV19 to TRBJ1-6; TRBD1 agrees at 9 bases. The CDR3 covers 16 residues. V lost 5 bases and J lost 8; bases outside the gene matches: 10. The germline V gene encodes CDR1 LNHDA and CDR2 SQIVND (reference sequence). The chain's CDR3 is CASSDTPGQGYSPLHF. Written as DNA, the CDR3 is TGTGCCAGTAGTGACACCCCGGGACAGGGTTATTCACCCCTCCACTTT. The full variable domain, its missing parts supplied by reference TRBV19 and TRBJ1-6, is DGGITQSPKYLFRKEGQNVTLSCEQNLNHDAMYWYRQDPGQGLRLIYYSQIVNDFQKGDIAEGYSVSREKKESFPLTVTSAQKNPTAFYLCASSDTPGQGYSPLHFGNGTRLTVT.

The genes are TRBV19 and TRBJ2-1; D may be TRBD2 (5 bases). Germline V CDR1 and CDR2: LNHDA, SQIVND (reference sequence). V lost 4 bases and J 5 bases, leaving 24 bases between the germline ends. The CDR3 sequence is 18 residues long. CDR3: CASSRPSLSSSRHNEQFF. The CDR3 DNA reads TGTGCCAGTAGTAGACCATCCCTCTCTAGCTCTCGCCACAATGAGCAGTTCTTC.

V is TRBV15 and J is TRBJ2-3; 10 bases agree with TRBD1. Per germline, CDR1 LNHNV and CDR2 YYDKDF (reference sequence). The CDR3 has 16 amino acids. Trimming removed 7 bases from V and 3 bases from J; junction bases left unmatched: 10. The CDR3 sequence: CATTISGTGETDTQYF. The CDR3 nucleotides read TGTGCCACCACGATATCGGGGACAGGGGAGACAGATACGCAGTATTTT.

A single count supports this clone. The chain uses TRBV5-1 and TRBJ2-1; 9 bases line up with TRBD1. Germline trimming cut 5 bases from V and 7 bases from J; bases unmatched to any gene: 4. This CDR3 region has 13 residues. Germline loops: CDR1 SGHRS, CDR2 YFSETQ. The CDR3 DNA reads TGCGCCAGCAGAACAGGGGGCGAAAATGAGCAGTTCTTC. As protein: CASRTGGENEQFF.

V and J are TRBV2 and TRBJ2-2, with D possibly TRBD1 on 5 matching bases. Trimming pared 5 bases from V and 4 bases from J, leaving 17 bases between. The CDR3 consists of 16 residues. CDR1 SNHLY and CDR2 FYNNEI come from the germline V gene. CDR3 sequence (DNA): TGTGCCAGCAGTCTCGGTAGGGGAACGGGCACCGGGGAGCTGTTTTTT. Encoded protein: CASSLGRGTGTGELFF.

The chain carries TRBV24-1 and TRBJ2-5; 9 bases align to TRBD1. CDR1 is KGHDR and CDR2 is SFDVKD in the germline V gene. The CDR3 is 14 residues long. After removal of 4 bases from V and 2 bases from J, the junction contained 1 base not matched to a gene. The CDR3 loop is CATSDDRGQETQYF. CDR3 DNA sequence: TGTGCCACCAGTGACGACAGGGGGCAAGAGACCCAGTACTTC.

The CDR3: CASSFRDYNEQFF. In DNA form, the CDR3 reads TGTGCCAGCAGTTTTAGAGACTACAATGAGCAGTTCTTC. The chain has TRBV28 and TRBJ2-1; D is undetermined. The CDR3 contains 13 residues. Germline V gene data show CDR1 as MDHEN and CDR2 as SYDVKM. Trimming cost V 3 bases and J 3 bases, with 6 bases left between them.

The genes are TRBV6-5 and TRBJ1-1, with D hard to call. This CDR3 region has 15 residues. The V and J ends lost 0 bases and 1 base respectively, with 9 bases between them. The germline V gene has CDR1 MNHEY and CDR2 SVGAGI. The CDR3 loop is CASSYSPAENTEAFF. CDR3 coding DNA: TGTGCCAGCAGTTACTCTCCAGCGGAGAACACTGAAGCTTTCTTT.

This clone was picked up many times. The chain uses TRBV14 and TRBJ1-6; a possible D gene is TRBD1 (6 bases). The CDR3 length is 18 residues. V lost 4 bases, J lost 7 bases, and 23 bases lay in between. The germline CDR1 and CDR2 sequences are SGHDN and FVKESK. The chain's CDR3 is CASSPPRRFGGLNSPLHF. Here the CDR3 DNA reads TGTGCCAGCAGCCCCCCAAGGAGGTTCGGGGGGCTAAATTCACCCCTCCACTTT.

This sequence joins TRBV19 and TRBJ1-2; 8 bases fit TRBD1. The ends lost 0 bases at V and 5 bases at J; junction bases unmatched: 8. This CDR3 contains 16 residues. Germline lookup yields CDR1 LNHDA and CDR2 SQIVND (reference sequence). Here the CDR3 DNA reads TGTGCCAGTAGTATAGAAGCGCAGGGGGCGCGGTATGGCTACACCTTC. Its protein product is CASSIEAQGARYGYTF.

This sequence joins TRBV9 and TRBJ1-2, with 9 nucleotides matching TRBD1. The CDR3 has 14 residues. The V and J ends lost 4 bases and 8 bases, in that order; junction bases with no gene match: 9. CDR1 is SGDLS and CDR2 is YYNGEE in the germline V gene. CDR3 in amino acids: CASSSGQGPSGYTF. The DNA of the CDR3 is TGTGCCAGCAGCTCGGGACAGGGACCGTCGGGCTACACCTTC.

CDR3 loop: CASSQDHYLLAANTDTQYF. CDR3 DNA sequence: TGCGCCAGCAGCCAAGATCACTATTTGCTAGCGGCGAACACAGATACGCAGTATTTT. V and J are TRBV4-1 and TRBJ2-3; 7 bases agree with TRBD2. CDR1 and CDR2 (germline): MGHRA, YSYEKL. Trimming cost V 0 bases and J 2 bases; bases outside gene matches: 14. This CDR3 is 19 amino acids long.

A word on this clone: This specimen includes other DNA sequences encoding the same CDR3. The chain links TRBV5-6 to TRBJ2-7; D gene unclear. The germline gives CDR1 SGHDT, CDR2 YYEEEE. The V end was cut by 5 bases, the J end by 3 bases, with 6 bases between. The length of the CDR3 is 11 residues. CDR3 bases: TGTGCCAGCAGTTCTCTCTACGAGCAGTACTTC. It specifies CASSSLYEQYF.

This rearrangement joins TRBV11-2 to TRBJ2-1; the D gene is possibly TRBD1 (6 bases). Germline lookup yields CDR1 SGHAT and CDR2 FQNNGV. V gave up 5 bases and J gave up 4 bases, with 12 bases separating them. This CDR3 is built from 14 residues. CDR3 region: CASSQQGVYNEQFF. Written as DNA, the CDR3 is TGTGCCAGCAGCCAACAGGGAGTTTACAATGAGCAGTTCTTC.

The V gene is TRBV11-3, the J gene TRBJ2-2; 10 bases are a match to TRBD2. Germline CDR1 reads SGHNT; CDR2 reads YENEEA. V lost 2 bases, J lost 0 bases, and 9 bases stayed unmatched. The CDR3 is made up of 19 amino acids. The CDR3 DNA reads TGTGCCAGCAGCTTAAGAACCCTAGCGGGGGCTACGAACACCGGGGAGCTGTTTTTT. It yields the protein CASSLRTLAGATNTGELFF. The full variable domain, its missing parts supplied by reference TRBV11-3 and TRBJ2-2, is EAGVVQSPRYKIIEKKQPVAFWCNPISGHNTLYWYLQNLGQGPELLIRYENEEAVDDSQLPKDRFSAERLKGVDSTLKIQPAELGDSAVYLCASSLRTLAGATNTGELFFGEGSRLTVL.

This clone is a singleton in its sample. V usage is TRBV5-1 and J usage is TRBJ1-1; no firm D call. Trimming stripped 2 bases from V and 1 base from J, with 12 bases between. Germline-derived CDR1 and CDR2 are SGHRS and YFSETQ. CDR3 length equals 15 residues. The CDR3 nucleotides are TGCGCCAGCAGCTTACGGGGAACTGGGAACACTGAAGCTTTCTTT. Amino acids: CASSLRGTGNTEAFF.

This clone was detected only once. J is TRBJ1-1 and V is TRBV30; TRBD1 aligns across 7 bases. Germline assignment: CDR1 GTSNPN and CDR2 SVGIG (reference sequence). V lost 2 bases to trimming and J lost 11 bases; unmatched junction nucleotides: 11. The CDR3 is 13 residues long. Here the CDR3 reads CAWSRRDRAQAFF. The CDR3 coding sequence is TGTGCCTGGAGTCGACGCGACAGGGCTCAGGCTTTCTTT.

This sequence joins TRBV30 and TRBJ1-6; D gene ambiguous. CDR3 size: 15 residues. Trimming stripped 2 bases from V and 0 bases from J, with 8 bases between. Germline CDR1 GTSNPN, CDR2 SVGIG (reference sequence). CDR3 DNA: TGTGCCTGGAGTTCCTTAAACTCCTATAATTCACCCCTCCACTTT. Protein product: CAWSSLNSYNSPLHF.

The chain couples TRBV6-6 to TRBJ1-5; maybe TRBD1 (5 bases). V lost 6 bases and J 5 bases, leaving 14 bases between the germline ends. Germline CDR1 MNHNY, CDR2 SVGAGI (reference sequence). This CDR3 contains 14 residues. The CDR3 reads CASRGGTLDQPQHF. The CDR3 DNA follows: TGTGCCAGCAGGGGGGGGACTTTAGATCAGCCCCAGCATTTT.

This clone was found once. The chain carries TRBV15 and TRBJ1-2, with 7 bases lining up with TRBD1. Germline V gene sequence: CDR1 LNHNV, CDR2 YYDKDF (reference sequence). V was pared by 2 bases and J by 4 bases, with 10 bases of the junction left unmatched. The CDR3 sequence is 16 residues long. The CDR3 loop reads CATSRKREGAIYGYTF. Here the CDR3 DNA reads TGTGCCACCAGCAGAAAACGGGAGGGGGCCATCTATGGCTACACCTTC.

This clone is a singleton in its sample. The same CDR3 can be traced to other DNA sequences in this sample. DNA for the CDR3: TGTGCCAGCAGTCTCTACGAGCAGTACTTC. The encoded protein is CASSLYEQYF. V is TRBV28 and J is TRBJ2-7; no firm D call. V shed 5 bases and J shed 3 bases, with 2 bases lying between them. Germline loops: CDR1 MDHEN, CDR2 SYDVKM. This CDR3 contains 10 residues.

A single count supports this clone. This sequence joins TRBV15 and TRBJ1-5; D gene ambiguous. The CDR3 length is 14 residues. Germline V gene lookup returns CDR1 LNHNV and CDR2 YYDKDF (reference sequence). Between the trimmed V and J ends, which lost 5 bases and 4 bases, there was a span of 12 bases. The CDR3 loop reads CATSPRKPNQPQHF. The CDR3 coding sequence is TGTGCCACCAGCCCGCGTAAGCCGAATCAGCCCCAGCATTTT. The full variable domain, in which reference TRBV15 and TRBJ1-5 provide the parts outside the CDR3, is DAMVIQNPRYQVTQFGKPVTLSCSQTLNHNVMYWYQQKSSQAPKLLFHYYDKDFNNEADTPDNFQSRRPNTSFCFLDIRSPGLGDTAMYLCATSPRKPNQPQHFGDGTRLSIL.

The CDR3 protein is CASSVALLETQYF. The CDR3 DNA is TGTGCCAGCAGCGTAGCTCTCTTAGAGACCCAGTACTTC. V is TRBV9 and J is TRBJ2-5; D is unclear. Germline-derived CDR1 and CDR2 are SGDLS and YYNGEE. Trimming stripped 0 bases from V and 4 bases from J, with 7 bases between. The CDR3 extends over 13 amino acids.

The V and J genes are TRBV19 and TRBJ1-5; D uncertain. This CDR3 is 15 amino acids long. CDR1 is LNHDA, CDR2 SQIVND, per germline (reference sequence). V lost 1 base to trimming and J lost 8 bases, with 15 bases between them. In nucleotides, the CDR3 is TGTGCCAGTAGTATAGGGTCCAGAGGTCTAGAGCCCCAGCATTTT. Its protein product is CASSIGSRGLEPQHF.

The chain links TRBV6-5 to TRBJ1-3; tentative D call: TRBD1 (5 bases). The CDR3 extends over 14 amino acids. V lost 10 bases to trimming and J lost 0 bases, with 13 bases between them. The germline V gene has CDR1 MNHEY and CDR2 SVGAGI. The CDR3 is CATTPRGSGNTIYF. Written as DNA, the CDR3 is TGTGCCACCACTCCAAGGGGCTCTGGAAACACCATATATTTT.

This chain's CDR3 is CASSTTGANVLTF. DNA for the CDR3: TGTGCCAGCAGCACAACTGGGGCCAACGTCCTGACTTTC. The V call is TRBV7-3, the J call TRBJ2-6; D ambiguous. Deletions cut 5 bases from V and 2 bases from J, with 4 bases between. This CDR3 has 13 residues. The germline V gene encodes CDR1 SGHTA and CDR2 FQGTGA.